This TCR beta chain appears in the sequencing data of a study of beta chain features in type 1 diabetes (dated by TCRdb to the late 2010s). About the study as a whole: Mean age, gender distribution, total cell number and subset yield did not differ between patients and healthy donors. A total of roughly 100 million sorted cells were examined across all samples, and the number of cells per subset was strongly correlated with RNA yield. The study compared the TCRB repertoires of sorted circulating CD4+ T cell subsets in recently diagnosed type 1 diabetes patients with those in matched healthy donors. Regulatory and stem cell-like memory subsets were obtained from only 8 patients and roughly eight healthy donors, while naive and central memory subsets were obtained from all 30 or so donors. General findings and caveats noted by the study authors: PCR may preferentially amplify shorter templates, but because patient and control samples were amplified and corrected together, any resulting skew would affect both groups equally. HLA sub-analyses involved small numbers of individuals, so any influence of HLA type on TCRB rearrangement remained unresolved. Sequencing cDNA rather than genomic DNA could over-represent highly expressing activated cells, although activation and CD3 levels did not differ between groups. Fewer insertions and more nucleotide deletions at VDJ recombination sites were observed in patients with type 1 diabetes, implying thymic rearrangement abnormalities. In all four CD4+ subsets, TCRB CDR3 length was moderately but significantly shorter in type 1 diabetes patients. Naive, central memory and regulatory TCRB repertoires appeared more similar among patients than among healthy donors.

On this clone: Its antigen target is currently unknown. Per-base qualities were not stored, and no clone one base away is much larger.

CDR1 and CDR2, looked up from the germline V gene, are ENHRY and SYGVKD. The CDR3 numbers 13 residues from cysteine through phenylalanine. CDR3 DNA is the only sequence kept; it has 39 bases, read in frame from the first base. Trimming accounts for 11 bases at V and 6 bases at J, while the number of junction bases matched to no gene is 9. A single peripheral blood draw of around 120 mL on average was collected from each donor into heparinised tubes. Naive, central memory, regulatory and stem cell-like memory CD4+ T cells were sorted on a BD FACSAria II using a panel including CD45RO, CCR7, CD25, CD127, CD95 and CD27. Purity was above 95% for every sorted population. Right away, PBMCs were isolated by Lymphoprep density gradient centrifugation and were stained directly, with no culture step. So that batch effects would be minimized, each experiment stained and sorted samples in pairs, pairing one healthy donor with one patient.

The entire amount of isolated RNA was reverse transcribed using the High Capacity cDNA Reverse Transcription Kit, so the sequenced TCRB transcripts were expressed ones. Deep immunoSEQ sequencing was applied to naive, central memory and regulatory T cell samples, giving an average of around 3.4 million total reads per sample. After sorted cells were lysed in RLT buffer, RNA was extracted with DNase-treated RNeasy Micro or Mini kits, with the choice depending on cell number. Each cell subset was processed on its own to prevent cross-contamination, while patient and healthy donor samples were processed together. The immunoSEQ multiplex PCR was used to amplify TCRB sequences from cDNA, yielding 87-bp fragments that span the CDR3 region. Amplicons were sequenced on the Illumina HiSeq platform. Regarding the original processing steps: PCR bias was corrected computationally using synthetic template baselines, and reads within Hamming distance 2 were collapsed, with unmergeable singletons discarded. Reads were aligned against IMGT so that V, D and J genes, CDR3 length and insertions or deletions at six rearrangement sites could be assigned. Within each subset, clonotype counts were normalized to the number of sorted cells before true diversity and Gini coefficients were calculated with the tcR R package. The overlap coefficient, calculated on TCRB nucleotide sequences, was used to measure repertoire sharing. The clones in this table, taken by TCRdb from immuneACCESS, are in-frame only. Not every clone is retained; where verified, under half of the shortfall comes from an unresolved V gene, and the cause of the rest is unknown. The V and J calls and clone size come from that table; D and trimming were worked out from the DNA. The sample table shows around 170,000 clones, and approximately 10% are seen once. About 0.75% of the sample is held by the ten biggest clonotypes.

This TCR was recovered from a woman in her 30s with type 1 diabetes. Sequences were obtained from central memory CD4+ T cells from blood. In this chain, TRBV10-3 is recombined with TRBJ2-1; 8 of the junction bases match TRBD2. CDR3 protein: CAFAGGRSNEQFF. The nucleotide sequence is TGTGCCTTCGCGGGCGGGAGGTCCAATGAGCAGTTCTTC.